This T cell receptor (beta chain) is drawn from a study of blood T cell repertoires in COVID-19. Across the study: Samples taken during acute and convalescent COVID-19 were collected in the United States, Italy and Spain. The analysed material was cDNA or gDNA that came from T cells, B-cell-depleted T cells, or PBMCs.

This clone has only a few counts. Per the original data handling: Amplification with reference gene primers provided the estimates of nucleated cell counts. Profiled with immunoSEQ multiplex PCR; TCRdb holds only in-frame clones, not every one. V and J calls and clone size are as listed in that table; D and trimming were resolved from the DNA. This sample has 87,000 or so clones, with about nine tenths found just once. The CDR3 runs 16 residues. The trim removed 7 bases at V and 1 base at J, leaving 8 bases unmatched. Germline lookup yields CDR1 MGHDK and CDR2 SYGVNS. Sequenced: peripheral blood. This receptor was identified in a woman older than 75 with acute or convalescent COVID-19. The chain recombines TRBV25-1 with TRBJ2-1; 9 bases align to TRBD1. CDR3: CASKKGGQGSYNEQFF. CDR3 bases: TGTGCCAGCAAGAAGGGTGGACAGGGGTCCTACAATGAGCAGTTCTTC.